Below, 6 T cell receptor beta chains from the same sample are listed, as sequenced in a study of blood T cell repertoires in COVID-19. Assay: immunoSEQ multiplex PCR; the TCRdb copy retains only in-frame clones and omits some. The repertoire has roughly 140,000 clones, around 85% of them found once; the top ten carry roughly 3%. Sequences were obtained from peripheral blood. These receptors were obtained from a woman in her thirties or forties with active or convalescent COVID-19.

V usage is TRBV9 and J usage is TRBJ1-5; D is perhaps TRBD1 (6 bases). Germline values: CDR1 SGDLS, CDR2 YYNGEE. The germline V and J ends were trimmed by 4 bases and 5 bases, with 16 bases remaining between them. This CDR3 spans 15 amino acids. The CDR3 nucleotides are TGTGCCAGCAGCCCAGAGGGACATCATTATCAGCCCCAGCATTTT. Translation: CASSPEGHHYQPQHF.

The chain combines TRBV5-6 with TRBJ1-3; TRBD1 agrees at 7 bases. The CDR3 is made up of 11 amino acids. Germline values: CDR1 SGHDT, CDR2 YYEEEE. The V and J ends lost 5 bases and 14 bases, in that order; junction bases with no gene match: 7. CDR3 sequence: CASSNTGTVYF. CDR3 bases: TGTGCCAGCAGTAATACCGGGACAGTATATTTT. Full variable domain (rest looked up from reference TRBV5-6 and TRBJ1-3): DAGVTQSPTHLIKTRGQQVTLRCSPKSGHDTVSWYQQALGQGPQFIFQYYEEEERQRGNFPDRFSGHQFPNYSSELNVNALLLGDSALYLCASSNTGTVYFGEGSWLTVV.

J is TRBJ2-5 and V is TRBV25-1, with D tentatively TRBD2 (5 bases). This CDR3 comprises 12 residues. In germline, CDR1 is MGHDK, CDR2 SYGVNS. Here the CDR3 reads CAVRTEEETQYF. The DNA of the CDR3 is TGTGCTGTGCGGACGGAGGAAGAGACCCAGTACTTC.

The CDR3 DNA sequence: TGTGCCAGCAGCCGTAGTAGCGGAGCGAGCTCCTACGAGCAGTACTTC. Protein sequence: CASSRSSGASSYEQYF. The chain couples TRBV9 to TRBJ2-7, with TRBD2 as a possible D gene (6 bases). The germline V and J ends were trimmed by 4 bases and 0 bases, with 17 bases remaining between them. The CDR3 contains 16 residues. CDR1 and CDR2 (germline): SGDLS, YYNGEE.

The V and J genes are TRBV7-9 and TRBJ2-1, with 7 bases lining up with TRBD2. CDR3 length: 14 amino acids. The V gene end was trimmed by 3 bases and the J gene end by 6 bases; junction bases not matched to a gene: 5. The germline V gene has CDR1 SEHNR and CDR2 FQNEAQ (reference sequence). DNA of the CDR3: TGTGCCAGCAGCTTCGCTAGCGGATTCAATGAGCAGTTCTTC. It encodes CASSFASGFNEQFF.

The rearrangement joins TRBV6-6 to TRBJ1-1, with 7 bases lining up with TRBD1. The CDR3 is 13 residues long. The trim removed 6 bases at V and 0 bases at J, leaving 1 base unmatched. The germline V gene encodes CDR1 MNHNY and CDR2 SVGAGI (reference sequence). The CDR3 region is CASRTGMNTEAFF. CDR3 DNA sequence: TGTGCCAGCAGGACAGGGATGAACACTGAAGCTTTCTTT.